This TCR beta chain was sequenced in a study of blood T cell repertoires in COVID-19 (TCRdb year 2020). Describing the broader study: Collaborator samples came from the United States, Italy and Spain and covered acute and convalescent phases of COVID-19. The material from the prospective study consisted of cDNA or gDNA derived from T cells, B-cell-depleted T cells, or PBMCs. Deeply sampled blood TCRbeta repertoires from subjects exposed to, actively infected with, or recovered from COVID-19 were included in the dataset. A freely available public database, intended as a resource for researchers studying the immune response to SARS-CoV-2, is where the repertoires were released. The samples were drawn from two sources: the first 160 participants of the ongoing ImmuneRACE study, and fewer than 1,500 subjects contributed by 6 global collaborators. The sample metadata nearly always contained a de-identified subject ID, COVID-19 status, age in years and sex. Where available, HLA class I and class II types were taken from metadata supplied by the sample provider and were not determined by assay-based typing. Overall study results and their limits: How much clinical and demographic metadata was included differed by source and by participant, and the metadata was provided uncurated.

The immunoSEQ Assay, a bias-controlled multiplex PCR, was used to amplify TCRbeta CDR3 regions from genomic DNA. Under the source paper's analysis protocol: The number of nucleated cells in each sample was estimated by amplification of reference gene primers within the assay. To quantify the absolute abundance of each unique TCRbeta CDR3 rearrangement, sequence reads were collapsed and filtered. For each sample, productive Simpson clonality was calculated as the square root of Simpson's diversity index over productive rearrangements. The table comes from immuneACCESS by way of TCRdb, which keeps in-frame sequences with V and J called. Part of the clones is missing from these tables; in studies checked, under half for an unresolved V gene and the rest for unknown reasons. The V and J calls and clone size come from that table; D and trimming were worked out from the DNA. The sample table contains some 350,000 clones; only one count was recorded for about nine tenths of them. The ten top clones hold under 6.5% of the sample.

As regards this clone: What this receptor recognizes is not known. No much larger clonotype is one base removed from it; base qualities were not supplied.

One collaborating source in Seattle enrolled patients while the patients were actively infected and followed the patients over time throughout the course of disease. The collaborating institutions used their own protocols to collect whole blood in K2EDTA tubes. For TCRbeta analysis, collaborator samples were shipped as frozen whole blood, as isolated PBMCs, or as DNA extracted from either sample type. The sample taken for sequencing was peripheral blood. The clonotype was recovered from a woman between 45 and 60 years old with COVID-19, enrolled during active disease.

The DNA reads as follows: TGTGCCACCAGTAAGGGGAGGCTCTACAATGAGCAGTTCTTC. Its product reads: CATSKGRLYNEQFF. The V gene is TRBV24-1 and the J gene is TRBJ2-1; a tentative D match to TRBD2 spans 6 bases. Trimming takes 6 bases from V and 3 bases from J, and the germline ends sit 11 bases apart. Inclusive of the bounding cysteine and phenylalanine, the CDR3 is 14 residues long. Of all the DNA, just the CDR3 is kept, 42 bases in frame from base 1. Via the germline V gene, CDR1 is KGHDR and CDR2 SFDVKD.